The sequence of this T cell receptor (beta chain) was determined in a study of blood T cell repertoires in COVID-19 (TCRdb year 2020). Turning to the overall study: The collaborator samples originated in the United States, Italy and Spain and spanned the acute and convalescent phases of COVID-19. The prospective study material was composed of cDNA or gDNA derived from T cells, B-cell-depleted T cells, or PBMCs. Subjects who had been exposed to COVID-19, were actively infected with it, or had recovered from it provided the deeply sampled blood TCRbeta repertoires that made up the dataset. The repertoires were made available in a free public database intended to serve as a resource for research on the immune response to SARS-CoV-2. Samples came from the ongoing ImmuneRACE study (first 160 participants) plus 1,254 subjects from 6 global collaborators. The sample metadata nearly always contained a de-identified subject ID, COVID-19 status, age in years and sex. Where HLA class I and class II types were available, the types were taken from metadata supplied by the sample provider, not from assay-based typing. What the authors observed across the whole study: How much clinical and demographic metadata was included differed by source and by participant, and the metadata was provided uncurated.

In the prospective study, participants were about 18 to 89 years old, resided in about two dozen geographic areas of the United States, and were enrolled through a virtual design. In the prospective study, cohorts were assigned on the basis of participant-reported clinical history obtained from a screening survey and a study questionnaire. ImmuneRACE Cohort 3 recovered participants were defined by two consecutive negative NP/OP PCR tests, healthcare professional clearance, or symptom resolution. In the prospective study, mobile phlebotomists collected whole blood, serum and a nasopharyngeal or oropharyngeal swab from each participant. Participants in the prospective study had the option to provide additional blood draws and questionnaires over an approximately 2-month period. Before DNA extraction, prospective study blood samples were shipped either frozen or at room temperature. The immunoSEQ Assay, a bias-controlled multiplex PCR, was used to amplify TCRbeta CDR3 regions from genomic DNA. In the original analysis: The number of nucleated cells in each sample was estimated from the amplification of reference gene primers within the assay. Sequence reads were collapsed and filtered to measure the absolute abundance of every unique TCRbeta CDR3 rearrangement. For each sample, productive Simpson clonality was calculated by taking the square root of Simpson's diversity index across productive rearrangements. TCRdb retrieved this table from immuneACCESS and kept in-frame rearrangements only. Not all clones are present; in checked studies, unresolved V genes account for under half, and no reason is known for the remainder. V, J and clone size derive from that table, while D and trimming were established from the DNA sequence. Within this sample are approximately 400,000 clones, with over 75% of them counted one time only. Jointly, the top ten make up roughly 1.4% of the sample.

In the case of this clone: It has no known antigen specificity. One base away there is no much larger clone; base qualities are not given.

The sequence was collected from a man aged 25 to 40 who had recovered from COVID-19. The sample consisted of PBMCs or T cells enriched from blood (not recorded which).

The sequence in DNA is TGTGCCAGCAGCTTGGCTGGCCAGTCAAGAGGCTACACCTTC. Translation gives CASSLAGQSRGYTF. The V and J genes are TRBV5-4 and TRBJ1-2; there is no confident call for the D gene. Based on the germline V gene (reference sequence), the CDR1 and CDR2 sequences are SGHNT and YYREEE. V is pared back by 0 bases and J by 8 bases, with 14 bases lying between the germline termini. Spanning cysteine to phenylalanine, the CDR3 consists of 14 amino acids. CDR3 DNA is the only sequence kept; it has 42 bases, read in frame from the first base.